Many counts were recorded for the clone carrying this T cell receptor beta chain. Amplification of the TCR beta CDR3 regions used RNA transcripts (as template). An opening RT-PCR round employed HTBI primers and preceded a second-round multiplex PCR. One entry per CDR3 protein results from TCRdb running MiXCR on the multiplex PCR reads. The data show roughly 1.1 million distinct CDR3 sequences, with less than 45% seen just once and 11% held by the top ten. This record belongs to a study of Graves' ophthalmopathy and Graves' hyperthyroidism. The sequencing input was peripheral blood or thyroid tissue (not recorded which). The sequence derives from an adult man with Graves' hyperthyroidism.

CDR3 sequence: CASSVETGRNSPLHF. The DNA of the CDR3 is TGTGCCAGCAGCGTAGAGACAGGGAGGAATTCACCCCTCCACTTT. The chain employs TRBV9 and TRBJ1-6; 7 bases map to TRBD1. Trimming took 0 bases from V and 7 from J; bases not matched to a gene: 4. The CDR3 loop spans 15 amino acids. Germline CDR1 reads SGDLS; CDR2 reads YYNGEE.